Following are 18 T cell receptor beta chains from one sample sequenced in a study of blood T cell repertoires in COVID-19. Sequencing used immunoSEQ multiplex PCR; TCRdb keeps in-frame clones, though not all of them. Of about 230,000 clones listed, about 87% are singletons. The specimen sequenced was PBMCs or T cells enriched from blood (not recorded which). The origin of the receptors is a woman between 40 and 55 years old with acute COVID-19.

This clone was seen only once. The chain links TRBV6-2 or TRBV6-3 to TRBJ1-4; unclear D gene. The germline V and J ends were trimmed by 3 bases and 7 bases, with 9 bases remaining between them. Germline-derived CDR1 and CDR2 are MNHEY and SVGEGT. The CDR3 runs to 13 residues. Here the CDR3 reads CASSYIAAEKLFF. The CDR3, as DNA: TGTGCCAGCAGTTATATCGCGGCTGAAAAACTGTTTTTT.

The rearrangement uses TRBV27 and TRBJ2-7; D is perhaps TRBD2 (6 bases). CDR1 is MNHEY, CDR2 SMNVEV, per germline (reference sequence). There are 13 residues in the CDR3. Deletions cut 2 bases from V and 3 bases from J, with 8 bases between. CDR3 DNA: TGTGCCAGCAGTTTACCCGGGAGCTACGAGCAGTACTTC. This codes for CASSLPGSYEQYF.

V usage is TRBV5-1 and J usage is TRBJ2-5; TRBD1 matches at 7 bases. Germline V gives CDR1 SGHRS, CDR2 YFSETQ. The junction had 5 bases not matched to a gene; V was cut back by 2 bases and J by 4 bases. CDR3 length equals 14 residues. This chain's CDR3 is CASSFGQVTETQYF. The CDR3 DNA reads TGCGCCAGCAGCTTCGGACAGGTCACAGAGACCCAGTACTTC.

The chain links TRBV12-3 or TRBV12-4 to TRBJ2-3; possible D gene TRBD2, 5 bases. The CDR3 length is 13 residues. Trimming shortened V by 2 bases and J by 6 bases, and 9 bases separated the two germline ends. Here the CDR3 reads CASSLSRGDTQYF. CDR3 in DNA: TGTGCCAGCAGTTTATCCCGCGGGGATACGCAGTATTTT.

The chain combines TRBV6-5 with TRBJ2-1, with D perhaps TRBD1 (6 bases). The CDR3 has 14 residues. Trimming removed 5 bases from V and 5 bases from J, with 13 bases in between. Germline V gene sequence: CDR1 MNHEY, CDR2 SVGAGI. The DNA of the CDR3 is TGTGCCAGCAGTCAGTCAGGGGCGCACAATGAGCAGTTCTTC. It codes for CASSQSGAHNEQFF.

The CDR3 nucleotides are TGTGCCAGCAGTGCGCAGGGGGTTCTCTCTGGAAACACCATATATTTT. Its protein product is CASSAQGVLSGNTIYF. The chain has TRBV6-1 and TRBJ1-3; TRBD1 matches 7 bases. Unmatched junction bases numbered 6, after V lost 4 bases and J lost 0 bases. From germline, CDR1 is MNHNS and CDR2 SASEGT. The CDR3 extends over 16 amino acids.

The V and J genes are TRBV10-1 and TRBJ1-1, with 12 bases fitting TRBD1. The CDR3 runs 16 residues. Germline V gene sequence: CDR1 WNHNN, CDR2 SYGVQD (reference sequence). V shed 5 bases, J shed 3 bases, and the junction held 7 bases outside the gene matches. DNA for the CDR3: TGCGCCAGCAGTCCCGGGACAGGGGGCTTTGACACTGAAGCTTTCTTT. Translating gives CASSPGTGGFDTEAFF.

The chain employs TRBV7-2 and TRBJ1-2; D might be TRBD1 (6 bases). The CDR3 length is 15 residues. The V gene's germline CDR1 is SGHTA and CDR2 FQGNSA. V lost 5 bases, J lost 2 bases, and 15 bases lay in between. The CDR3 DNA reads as TGTGCCAGCAGCCTCGGGACACTGAAAAACTATGGCTACACCTTC. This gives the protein CASSLGTLKNYGYTF.

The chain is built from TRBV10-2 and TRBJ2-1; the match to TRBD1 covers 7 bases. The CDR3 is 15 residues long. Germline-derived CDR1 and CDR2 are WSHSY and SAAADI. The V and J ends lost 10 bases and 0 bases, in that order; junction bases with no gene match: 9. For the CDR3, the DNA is TGCGCCACCCAAAACAGGGGTAGCTCCTACAATGAGCAGTTCTTC. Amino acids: CATQNRGSSYNEQFF.

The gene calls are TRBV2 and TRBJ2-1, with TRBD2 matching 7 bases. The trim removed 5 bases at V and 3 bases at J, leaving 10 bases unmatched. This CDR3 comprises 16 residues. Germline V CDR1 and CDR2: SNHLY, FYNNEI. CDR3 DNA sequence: TGTGCCAGCAGTCCAGAGGGAGGGCTACTCTACAATGAGCAGTTCTTC. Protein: CASSPEGGLLYNEQFF.

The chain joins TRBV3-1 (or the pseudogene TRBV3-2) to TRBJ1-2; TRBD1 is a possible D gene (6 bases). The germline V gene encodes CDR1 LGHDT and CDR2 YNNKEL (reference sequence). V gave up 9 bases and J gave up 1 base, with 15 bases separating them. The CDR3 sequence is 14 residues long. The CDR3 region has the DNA TGTGCCAGGGGGGCCTACTTCTTTAACTATGGCTACACCTTC. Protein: CARGAYFFNYGYTF.

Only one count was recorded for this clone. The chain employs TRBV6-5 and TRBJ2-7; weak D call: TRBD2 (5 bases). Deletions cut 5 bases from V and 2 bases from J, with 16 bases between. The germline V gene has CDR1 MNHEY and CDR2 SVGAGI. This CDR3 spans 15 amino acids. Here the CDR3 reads CASSPIGSGTYEQYF. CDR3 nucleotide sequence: TGTGCCAGCAGTCCAATAGGCAGCGGAACCTACGAGCAGTACTTC.

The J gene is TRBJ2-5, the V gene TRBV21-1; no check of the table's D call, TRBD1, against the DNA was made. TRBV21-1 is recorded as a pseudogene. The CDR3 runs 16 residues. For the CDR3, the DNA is TGTGCCAGCAGCAAAGCGCGCGGACAGGGGCAAGAGACCCAGTACTTC. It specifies CASSKARGQGQETQYF.

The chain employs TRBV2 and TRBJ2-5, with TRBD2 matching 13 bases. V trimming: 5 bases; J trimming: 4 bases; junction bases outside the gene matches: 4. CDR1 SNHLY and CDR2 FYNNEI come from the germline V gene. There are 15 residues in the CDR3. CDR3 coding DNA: TGTGCCAGCAGTATGACTAGCGGGAGGTTAGAGACCCAGTACTTC. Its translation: CASSMTSGRLETQYF. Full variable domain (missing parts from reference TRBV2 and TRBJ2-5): EPEVTQTPSHQVTQMGQEVILRCVPISNHLYFYWYRQILGQKVEFLVSFYNNEISEKSEIFDDQFSVERPDGSNFTLKIRSTKLEDSAMYFCASSMTSGRLETQYFGPGTRLLVL.

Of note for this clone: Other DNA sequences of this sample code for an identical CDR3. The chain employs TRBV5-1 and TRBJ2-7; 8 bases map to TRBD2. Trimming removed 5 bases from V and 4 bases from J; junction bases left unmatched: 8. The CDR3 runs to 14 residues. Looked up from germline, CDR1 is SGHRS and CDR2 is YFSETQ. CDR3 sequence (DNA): TGCGCCAGCAGTTCCTCCGGGGGGGCGTACGAGCAGTACTTC. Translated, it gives CASSSSGGAYEQYF.

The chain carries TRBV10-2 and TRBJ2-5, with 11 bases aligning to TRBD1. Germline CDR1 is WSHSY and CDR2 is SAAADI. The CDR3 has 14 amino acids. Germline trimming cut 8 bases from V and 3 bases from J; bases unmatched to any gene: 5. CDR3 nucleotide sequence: TGCGCCAGCCAGGACAGGGGGCGGGAAGAGACCCAGTACTTC. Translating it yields CASQDRGREETQYF.

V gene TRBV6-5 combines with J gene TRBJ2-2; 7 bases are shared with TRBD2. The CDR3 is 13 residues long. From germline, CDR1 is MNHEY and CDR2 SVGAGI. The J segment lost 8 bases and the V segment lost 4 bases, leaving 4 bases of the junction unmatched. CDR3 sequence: CASSSSSGGELFF. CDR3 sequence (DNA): TGTGCCAGCAGTTCCTCTAGCGGTGGGGAGCTGTTTTTT.

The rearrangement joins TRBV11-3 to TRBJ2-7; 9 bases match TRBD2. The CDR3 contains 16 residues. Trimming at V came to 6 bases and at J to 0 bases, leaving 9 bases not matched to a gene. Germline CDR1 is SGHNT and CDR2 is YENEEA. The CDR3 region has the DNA TGTGCCAGCAGGGCCCTGCGGGGGGGTGGCTCCTACGAGCAGTACTTC. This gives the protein CASRALRGGGSYEQYF.